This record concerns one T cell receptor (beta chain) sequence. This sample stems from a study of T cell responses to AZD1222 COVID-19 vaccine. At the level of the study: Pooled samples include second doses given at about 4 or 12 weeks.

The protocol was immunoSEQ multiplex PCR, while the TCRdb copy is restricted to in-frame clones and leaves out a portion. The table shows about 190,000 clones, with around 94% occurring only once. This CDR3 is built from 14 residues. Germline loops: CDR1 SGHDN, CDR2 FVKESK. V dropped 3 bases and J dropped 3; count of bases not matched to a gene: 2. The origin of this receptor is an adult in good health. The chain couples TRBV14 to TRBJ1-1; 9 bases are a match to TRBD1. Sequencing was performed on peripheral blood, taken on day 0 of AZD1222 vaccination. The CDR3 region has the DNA TGTGCCAGCAGCCACCGGGACAGGGACACTGAAGCTTTCTTT. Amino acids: CASSHRDRDTEAFF.